Included here is one T cell receptor (beta chain) sequence, with context. What it binds is unknown. This sample stems from a study of T cells in Graves' hyperthyroidism and ophthalmopathy. The study's findings and limits: Within blood appeared most thyroid clonotypes that had expanded above 0.001.

CDR3 length: 21 amino acids. CDR1 and CDR2 from the germline V gene are SNHLY and FYNNEI. After removal of 3 bases from V and 2 bases from J, the junction contained 16 bases not matched to a gene. Researchers amplified the TCR beta CDR3 regions from RNA transcripts. Researchers ran a first-round RT-PCR on the TCR CDR3 using the HTBI primer set. Using its own MiXCR run on the multiplex PCR reads, TCRdb lists one record per CDR3 protein. The data hold 300,000 to 350,000 distinct CDR3 sequences, with 15% to 20% observed a single time. This chain connects TRBV2 to TRBJ2-5, with 15 bases matching TRBD2. The sample comprised blood. The receptor was derived from a woman aged 40-49 years with Graves' ophthalmopathy. Written as DNA, the CDR3 is TGTGCCAGCAGTGATCCGGGACTAGCGGGAGGTACACGGAGGGGACAAGAGACCCAGTACTTC. It encodes CASSDPGLAGGTRRGQETQYF.